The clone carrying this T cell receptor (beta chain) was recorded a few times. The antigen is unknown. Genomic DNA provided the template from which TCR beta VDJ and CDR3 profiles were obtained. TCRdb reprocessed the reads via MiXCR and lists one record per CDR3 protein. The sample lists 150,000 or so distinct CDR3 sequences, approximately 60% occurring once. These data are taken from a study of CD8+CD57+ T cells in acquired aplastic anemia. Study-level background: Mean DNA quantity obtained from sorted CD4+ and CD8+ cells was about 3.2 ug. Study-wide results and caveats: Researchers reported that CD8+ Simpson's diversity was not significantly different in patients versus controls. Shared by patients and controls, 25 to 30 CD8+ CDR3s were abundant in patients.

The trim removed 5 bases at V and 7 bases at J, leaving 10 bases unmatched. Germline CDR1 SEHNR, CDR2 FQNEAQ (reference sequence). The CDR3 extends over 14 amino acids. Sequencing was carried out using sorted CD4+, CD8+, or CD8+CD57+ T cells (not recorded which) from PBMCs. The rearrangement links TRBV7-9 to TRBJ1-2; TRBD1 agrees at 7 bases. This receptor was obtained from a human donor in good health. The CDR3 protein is CASSSSDRDSGYTF. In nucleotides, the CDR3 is TGTGCCAGCAGCAGTTCCGACAGGGACTCTGGCTACACCTTC.